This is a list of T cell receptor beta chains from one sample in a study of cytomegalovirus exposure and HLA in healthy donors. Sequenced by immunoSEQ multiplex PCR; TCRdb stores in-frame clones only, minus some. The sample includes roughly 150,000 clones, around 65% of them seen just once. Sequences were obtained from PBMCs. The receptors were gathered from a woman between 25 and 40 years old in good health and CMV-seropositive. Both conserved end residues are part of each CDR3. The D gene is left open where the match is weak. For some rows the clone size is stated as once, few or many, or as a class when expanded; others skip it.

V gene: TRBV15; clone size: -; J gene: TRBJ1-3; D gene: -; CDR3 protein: CATGRDRYTIYF; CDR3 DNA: TGTGCCACCGGGAGAGACAGATACACCATATATTTT
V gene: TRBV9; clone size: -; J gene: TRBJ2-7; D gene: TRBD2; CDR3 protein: CASSVTSGGLIGDEQYF; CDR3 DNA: TGTGCCAGCAGCGTAACTAGCGGGGGATTAATTGGGGACGAGCAGTACTTC
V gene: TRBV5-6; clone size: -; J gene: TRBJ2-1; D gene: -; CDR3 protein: CASSGYDTPGYNEQFF; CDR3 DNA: TGTGCCAGCAGCGGATACGACACCCCGGGGTACAATGAGCAGTTCTTC
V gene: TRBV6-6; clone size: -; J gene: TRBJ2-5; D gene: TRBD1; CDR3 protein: CASRMTGGVETQYF; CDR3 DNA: TGTGCCAGCAGGATGACAGGGGGCGTGGAGACCCAGTACTTC
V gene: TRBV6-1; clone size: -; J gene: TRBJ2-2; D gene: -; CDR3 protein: CASSEVVWLEEMTGELFF; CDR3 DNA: TGTGCCAGCAGTGAAGTTGTCTGGCTAGAGGAAATGACCGGGGAGCTGTTTTTT
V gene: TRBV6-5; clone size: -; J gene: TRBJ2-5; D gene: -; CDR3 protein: CASSNLAEETQYF; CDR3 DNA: TGTGCCAGCAGTAACCTAGCTGAGGAGACCCAGTACTTC
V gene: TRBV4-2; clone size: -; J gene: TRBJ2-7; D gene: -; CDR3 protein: CASSQERGLYEQYF; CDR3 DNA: TGTGCCAGCAGCCAAGAGCGGGGCCTCTACGAGCAGTACTTC
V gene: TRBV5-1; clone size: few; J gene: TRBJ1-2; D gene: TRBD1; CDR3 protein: CASSLQGDGYTF; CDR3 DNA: TGCGCCAGCAGCTTACAGGGGGATGGCTACACCTTC
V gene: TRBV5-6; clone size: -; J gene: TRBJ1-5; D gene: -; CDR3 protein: CASSFYSGDQPQHF; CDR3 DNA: TGTGCCAGCAGCTTCTATTCTGGTGATCAGCCCCAGCATTTT
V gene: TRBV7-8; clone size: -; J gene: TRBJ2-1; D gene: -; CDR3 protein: CASSPGLHNNEQFF; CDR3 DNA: TGTGCCAGCAGCCCGGGACTTCACAACAATGAGCAGTTCTTC
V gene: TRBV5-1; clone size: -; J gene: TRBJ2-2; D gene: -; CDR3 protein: CASSFLGPGELFF; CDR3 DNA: TGCGCCAGCAGCTTTTTGGGCCCCGGGGAGCTGTTTTTT
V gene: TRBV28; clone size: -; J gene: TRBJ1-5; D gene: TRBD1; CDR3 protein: CASKTGDQPQHF; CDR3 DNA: TGTGCCAGCAAAACAGGGGATCAGCCCCAGCATTTT
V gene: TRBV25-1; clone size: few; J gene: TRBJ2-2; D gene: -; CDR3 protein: CASSEYFGADLLGELFF; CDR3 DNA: TGTGCCAGCAGTGAATATTTTGGGGCAGATCTCCTAGGGGAGCTGTTTTTT
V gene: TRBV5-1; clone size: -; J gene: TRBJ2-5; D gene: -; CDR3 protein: CASTDRVSGGGETQYF; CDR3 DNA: TGCGCCAGCACCGACAGAGTATCGGGCGGAGGGGAGACCCAGTACTTC
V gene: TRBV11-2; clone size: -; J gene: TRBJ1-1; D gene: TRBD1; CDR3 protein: CASSSRDSYTEAFF; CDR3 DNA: TGTGCCAGCAGCTCCCGGGACAGCTACACTGAAGCTTTCTTT
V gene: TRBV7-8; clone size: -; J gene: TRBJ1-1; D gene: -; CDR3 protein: CASSSEMGGNYREAFF; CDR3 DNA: TGTGCCAGCAGCTCAGAGATGGGGGGAAACTATAGGGAAGCTTTCTTT
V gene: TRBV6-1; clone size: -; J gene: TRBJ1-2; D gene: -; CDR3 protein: CASRPGMYGYTF; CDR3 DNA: TGTGCCAGCAGACCAGGGATGTATGGCTACACCTTC
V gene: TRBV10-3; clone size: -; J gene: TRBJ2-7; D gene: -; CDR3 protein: CAISESRGPNYEQYF; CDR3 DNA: TGTGCCATCAGTGAGTCACGCGGGCCGAACTACGAGCAGTACTTC
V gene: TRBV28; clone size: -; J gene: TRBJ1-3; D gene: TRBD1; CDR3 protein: CASSSQGRSGNTIYF; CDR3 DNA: TGTGCCAGCAGTTCACAGGGGCGCTCTGGAAACACCATATATTTT
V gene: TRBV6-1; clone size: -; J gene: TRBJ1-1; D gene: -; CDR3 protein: CASKETLDAFF; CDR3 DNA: TGTGCCAGCAAGGAGACCCTAGATGCTTTCTTT
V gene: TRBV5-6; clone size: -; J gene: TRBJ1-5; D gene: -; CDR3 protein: CASKRRDQPQHF; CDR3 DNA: TGTGCCAGCAAGAGACGGGATCAGCCCCAGCATTTT
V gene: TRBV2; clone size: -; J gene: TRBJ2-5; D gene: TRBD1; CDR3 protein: CASSEGGTGTYGTQYF; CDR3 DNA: TGTGCCAGCAGTGAAGGGGGGACAGGGACTTACGGGACCCAGTACTTC
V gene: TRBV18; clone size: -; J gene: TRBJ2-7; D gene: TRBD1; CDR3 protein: CASSPQTGSHEQYF; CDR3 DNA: TGTGCCAGCTCACCACAGACAGGGAGCCACGAGCAGTACTTC
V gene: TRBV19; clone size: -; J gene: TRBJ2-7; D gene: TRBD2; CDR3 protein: CASRPWAGEDEQYF; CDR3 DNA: TGTGCCAGTAGACCTTGGGCGGGAGAAGACGAGCAGTACTTC
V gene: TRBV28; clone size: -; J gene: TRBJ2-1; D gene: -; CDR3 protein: CASSRIWALAEQFF; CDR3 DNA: TGTGCCAGCAGTCGGATCTGGGCTCTTGCTGAGCAGTTCTTC
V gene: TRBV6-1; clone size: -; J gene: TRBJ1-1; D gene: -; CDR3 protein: CASAVGWGEDEAFF; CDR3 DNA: TGTGCCAGCGCGGTCGGTTGGGGGGAGGATGAAGCTTTCTTT
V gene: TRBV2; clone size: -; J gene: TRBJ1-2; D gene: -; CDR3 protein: CASSEAVKGYGYTF; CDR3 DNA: TGTGCCAGCAGTGAAGCAGTTAAGGGGTATGGCTACACCTTC
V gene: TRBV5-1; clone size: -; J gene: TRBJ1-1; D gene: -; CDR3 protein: CASSLIGSENTEAFF; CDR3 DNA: TGCGCCAGCAGCCTAATTGGAAGCGAAAACACTGAAGCTTTCTTT
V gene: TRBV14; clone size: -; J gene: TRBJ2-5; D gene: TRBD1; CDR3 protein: CASSLDRVETQYF; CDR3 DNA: TGTGCCAGCAGCCTAGACAGGGTTGAGACCCAGTACTTC
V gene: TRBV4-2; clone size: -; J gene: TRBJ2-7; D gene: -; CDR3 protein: CASSQDGRDGYEQYF; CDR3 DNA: TGTGCCAGCAGCCAAGACGGGCGGGATGGCTACGAGCAGTACTTC
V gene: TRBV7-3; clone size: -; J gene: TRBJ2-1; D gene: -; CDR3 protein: CASSLSLRGGDEQFF; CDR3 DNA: TGTGCCAGCAGCTTAAGCTTGCGGGGCGGGGATGAGCAGTTCTTC
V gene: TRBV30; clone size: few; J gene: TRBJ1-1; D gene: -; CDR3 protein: CAWRGPRHAEAFF; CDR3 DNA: TGTGCCTGGAGGGGGCCCCGACACGCTGAAGCTTTCTTT
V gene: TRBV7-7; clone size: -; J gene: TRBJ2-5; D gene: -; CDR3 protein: CASSLTGLAETQYF; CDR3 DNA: TGTGCTAGCAGCTTAACTGGGCTAGCGGAGACCCAGTACTTC
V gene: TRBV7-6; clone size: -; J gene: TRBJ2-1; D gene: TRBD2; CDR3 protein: CASSLVGGLDNEQFF; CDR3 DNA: TGTGCCAGCAGCTTAGTGGGAGGGTTGGATAATGAGCAGTTCTTC
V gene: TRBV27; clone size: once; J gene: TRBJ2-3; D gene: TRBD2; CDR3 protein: CASRLPLAGGTDTQYF; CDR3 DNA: TGTGCCAGCAGACTCCCACTAGCGGGAGGGACAGATACGCAGTATTTT
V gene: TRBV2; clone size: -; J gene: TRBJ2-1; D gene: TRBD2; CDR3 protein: CASHVNSGVAGGPHNEQFF; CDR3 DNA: TGTGCCAGCCACGTAAATAGCGGGGTAGCGGGGGGGCCACATAATGAGCAGTTCTTC
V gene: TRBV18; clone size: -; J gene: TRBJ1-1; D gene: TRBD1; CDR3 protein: CASSPLTGPPSTNTEAFF; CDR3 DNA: TGTGCCAGCTCACCACTGACAGGGCCCCCTTCGACGAACACTGAAGCTTTCTTT
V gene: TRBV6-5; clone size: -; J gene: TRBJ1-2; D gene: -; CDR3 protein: CASRSLGGYTF; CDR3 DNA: TGTGCCAGCAGATCCTTGGGCGGCTACACCTTC
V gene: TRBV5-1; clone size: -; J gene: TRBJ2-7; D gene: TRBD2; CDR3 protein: CASSLEVGLEALF; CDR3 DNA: TGCGCCAGCAGCTTGGAGGTGGGACTAGAGGCCCTCTTC
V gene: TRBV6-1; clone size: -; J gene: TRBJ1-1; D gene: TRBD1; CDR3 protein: CAGMTGLGTEAFF; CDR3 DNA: TGTGCCGGGATGACAGGGTTGGGAACTGAAGCTTTCTTT
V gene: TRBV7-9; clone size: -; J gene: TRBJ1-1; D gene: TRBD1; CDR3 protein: CASSLEGATEAFF; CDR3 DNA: TGTGCCAGCAGCTTAGAGGGGGCCACTGAAGCTTTCTTT
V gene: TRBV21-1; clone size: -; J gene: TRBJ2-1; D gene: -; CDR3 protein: CASSGTGQFF; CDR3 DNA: TGTGCCAGCAGCGGGACAGGGCAGTTCTTC